The 30 T cell receptor beta chains reported below all come from one sample, sequenced in a study of shared clonotypes between healthy human individuals. The method was immunoSEQ multiplex PCR; TCRdb's version includes in-frame clones alone and lacks a portion of them. The repertoire consists of about 1.5 million clones, with 95% to 99% occurring once and the leading ten covering roughly 0.45%. Sequenced: naive CD4+ T cells sorted from blood. Subset: CD45RA+ positively selected. The receptors come from a man aged 25 to 45 in good health.

This chain links TRBV30 with TRBJ1-1; D gene ambiguous. Germline-derived CDR1 and CDR2 are GTSNPN and SVGIG (reference sequence). Trimming took off 2 bases at V and 4 bases at J, with 11 bases between the two ends. This CDR3 is 13 amino acids long. The DNA of the CDR3 is TGTGCCTGGAGTTCCAGCAGCGGCACTGAAGCTTTCTTT. It translates to CAWSSSSGTEAFF.

V gene TRBV2 combines with J gene TRBJ2-5; 12 bases are a match to TRBD2. The germline CDR1 and CDR2 sequences are SNHLY and FYNNEI. The CDR3 runs 18 residues. V was pared by 6 bases and J by 4 bases, with 15 bases of the junction left unmatched. The CDR3 reads CASSHPASGGGRAETQYF. The CDR3, as DNA: TGTGCCAGCAGCCACCCTGCTAGCGGGGGGGGTCGCGCAGAGACCCAGTACTTC.

The chain recombines TRBV2 with TRBJ2-3; no firm D call. Germline V gene data show CDR1 as SNHLY and CDR2 as FYNNEI. V shed 7 bases and J shed 1 base, with 9 bases lying between them. The CDR3 is 13 amino acids. The CDR3 DNA reads TGTGCCAGCATCTCCGCGCGCACAGATACGCAGTATTTT. This encodes CASISARTDTQYF.

The rearrangement links TRBV9 to TRBJ2-1; possible D gene TRBD2, 6 bases. CDR3 size: 15 residues. Germline V CDR1 and CDR2: SGDLS, YYNGEE. Trimming pared 0 bases from V and 7 bases from J, leaving 14 bases between. For the CDR3, the DNA is TGTGCCAGCAGCGTAGAGGCGGTTGGGAGGAATGAGCAGTTCTTC. Translation gives CASSVEAVGRNEQFF.

The genes are TRBV28 and TRBJ1-5; no clear D. The CDR3 consists of 15 residues. Germline assignment: CDR1 MDHEN and CDR2 SYDVKM. V gave up 3 bases and J gave up 1 base, with 10 bases separating them. For the CDR3, the DNA is TGTGCCAGCAGTTTTCCGGGGATGAGCAATCAGCCCCAGCATTTT. Translating it yields CASSFPGMSNQPQHF.

The chain combines TRBV6-6 with TRBJ2-3, with 8 bases lining up with TRBD1. The germline V gene has CDR1 MNHNY and CDR2 SVGAGI (reference sequence). Unmatched junction bases numbered 10, after V lost 6 bases and J lost 5 bases. The CDR3 length is 15 residues. The DNA for the CDR3 is TGTGCCAGCAGCATAGACAGGGGCGTGAGAGATACGCAGTATTTT. Encoded protein: CASSIDRGVRDTQYF.

This chain connects TRBV11-2 to TRBJ2-1; weak D call: TRBD2 (6 bases). The CDR3 is 17 residues long. The V end was cut by 1 base, the J end by 4 bases, with 17 bases between. Germline loops: CDR1 SGHAT, CDR2 FQNNGV. The CDR3 is CASSLVGLRVGYNEQFF. CDR3 nucleotide sequence: TGTGCCAGCAGCTTAGTGGGACTCCGGGTAGGTTACAATGAGCAGTTCTTC. Complete variable domain (other parts from reference TRBV11-2 and TRBJ2-1): EAGVAQSPRYKIIEKRQSVAFWCNPISGHATLYWYQQILGQGPKLLIQFQNNGVVDDSQLPKDRFSAERLKGVDSTLKIQPAKLEDSAVYLCASSLVGLRVGYNEQFFGPGTRLTVL.

The chain carries TRBV13 and TRBJ2-7, with 13 bases identical to TRBD2. CDR1 is PRHDT, CDR2 FYEKMQ, per germline (reference sequence). The CDR3 sequence is 15 residues long. The V and J ends lost 5 bases and 2 bases, in that order; junction bases with no gene match: 3. As DNA, the CDR3 is TGTGCCAGCAGCGTACTAGCGGGAGGGCCCTACGAGCAGTACTTC. Translation: CASSVLAGGPYEQYF.

The V gene is TRBV5-1, the J gene TRBJ1-3; D is undetermined. The germline V and J ends were trimmed by 1 base and 0 bases, with 11 bases remaining between them. The germline V gene has CDR1 SGHRS and CDR2 YFSETQ. The CDR3 has 16 amino acids. The CDR3 nucleotides are TGCGCCAGCAGCTTGAAGACGGGGAGCTCTGGAAACACCATATATTTT. Translated, it gives CASSLKTGSSGNTIYF.

The CDR3, as DNA: TGTGCCAGCAACCTCCCGACGGGGGGGTCCTACAATGAGCAGTTCTTC. Its protein is CASNLPTGGSYNEQFF. The V and J genes are TRBV28 and TRBJ2-1, with 8 positions matching TRBD2. The CDR3 covers 16 residues. Germline V CDR1 and CDR2: MDHEN, SYDVKM. V lost 7 bases, J lost 1 base, and 9 bases stayed unmatched. Looking up the rest from reference TRBV28 and TRBJ2-1 gives the full variable domain: DVKVTQSSRYLVKRTGEKVFLECVQDMDHENMFWYRQDPGLGLRLIYFSYDVKMKEKGDIPEGYSVSREKKERFSLILESASTNQTSMYLCASNLPTGGSYNEQFFGPGTRLTVL.

The chain combines TRBV28 with TRBJ1-3, with D unclear. The V gene lost 2 bases and the J gene lost 5 bases, with 16 bases spanning the gap. This CDR3 region has 16 residues. The V gene's germline CDR1 is MDHEN and CDR2 SYDVKM. The CDR3 sequence is CASSLPRSPRRNTIYF. CDR3 coding DNA: TGTGCCAGCAGTTTACCAAGGTCCCCCCGCCGAAACACCATATATTTT.

The genes are TRBV5-6 and TRBJ2-2, with D perhaps TRBD2 (5 bases). Germline V gene data show CDR1 as SGHDT and CDR2 as YYEEEE. This CDR3 contains 16 residues. V was pared by 4 bases and J by 7 bases, with 20 bases between. As DNA, the CDR3 is TGTGCCAGCAGCCCCGGCGGGCGCATTGATAACGGGGAGCTGTTTTTT. This sequence encodes CASSPGGRIDNGELFF.

The rearrangement joins TRBV21-1 to TRBJ2-1; the table's D call, TRBD2, was not checked against the DNA. TRBV21-1 is a known pseudogene. This CDR3 contains 20 residues. The DNA for the CDR3 is TGTGCCAGCAGCAAAGGCCCCGGGACAGCCTCTAGCGGGAGTCCGTATGAGCAGTTCTTC. Residues: CASSKGPGTASSGSPYEQFF.

The chain has TRBV7-2 and TRBJ1-1; D remains ambiguous. CDR3 length: 15 amino acids. The germline V and J ends were trimmed by 0 bases and 5 bases, with 13 bases remaining between them. Looked up from germline, CDR1 is SGHTA and CDR2 is FQGNSA. CDR3 residues: CASSLAAAGRTEAFF. The CDR3 DNA reads as TGTGCCAGCAGCTTAGCGGCGGCCGGTAGGACTGAAGCTTTCTTT.

The rearrangement uses TRBV6-6 and TRBJ2-7; D uncertain. V gave up 7 bases and J gave up 4 bases, with 14 bases separating them. Germline values: CDR1 MNHNY, CDR2 SVGAGI (reference sequence). The CDR3 runs to 13 residues. CDR3 nucleotide sequence: TGTGCCAGCATTTTACGTATAGGATACGAGCAGTACTTC. Amino acids: CASILRIGYEQYF.

The rearrangement links TRBV21-1 to TRBJ2-3; TRBD2 reflects the table's D call only, with no check against the DNA. TRBV21-1 is a pseudogene segment. The CDR3 has 18 amino acids. The CDR3 protein is CASRGTSGRSLNTDTQYF. In DNA, the CDR3 is TGTGCCAGCAGGGGAACTAGCGGGAGGTCCCTAAACACAGATACGCAGTATTTT.

The gene calls are TRBV29-1 and TRBJ2-2, with 7 bases fitting TRBD1. V gave up 6 bases and J gave up 0 bases; unmatched junction bases: 4. Germline V gives CDR1 SQVTM, CDR2 ANQGSEA. The CDR3 has 14 residues. DNA of the CDR3: TGCAGCGTGGGACAGACCGCGAACACCGGGGAGCTGTTTTTT. Translating it yields CSVGQTANTGELFF.

The V gene is TRBV23-1, the J gene TRBJ2-1, with D possibly being TRBD1 (6 bases). TRBV23-1 falls under the ORF class, with uncertain function. The CDR3 totals 17 residues. The ends were cut back, 0 bases at V and 4 bases at J, with 16 bases in the middle. In DNA, the CDR3 is TGCGCCAGCAGTCAATCCCCATGGACAGCAGATTACAATGAGCAGTTCTTC. Translation: CASSQSPWTADYNEQFF.

This chain uses TRBV18 with TRBJ2-7; D may correspond to TRBD1 or TRBD2 (5 bases each). CDR1 is KGHSH and CDR2 is LQKENI in the germline V gene. CDR3 length: 14 residues. V was pared by 5 bases and J by 5 bases, with 16 bases between. The CDR3 loop reads CASSRDRAYNEQYF. The CDR3 region has the DNA TGTGCCAGCTCAAGGGACCGTGCCTACAACGAGCAGTACTTC. The full variable domain, in which reference TRBV18 and TRBJ2-7 provide the parts outside the CDR3, is NAGVMQNPRHLVRRRGQEARLRCSPMKGHSHVYWYRQLPEEGLKFMVYLQKENIIDESGMPKERFSAEFPKEGPSILRIQQVVRGDSAAYFCASSRDRAYNEQYFGPGTRLTVT.

The genes are TRBV5-5 and TRBJ1-1, with D maybe TRBD1 (5 bases). CDR3 length: 13 residues. V was trimmed by 2 bases and J by 4 bases, leaving 9 bases between them. Germline V gene data show CDR1 as SGHKS and CDR2 as YYEKEE (reference sequence). The CDR3, as DNA: TGTGCCAGCAGCTTAAGGGACGGCACTGAAGCTTTCTTT. Translated: CASSLRDGTEAFF.

The rearrangement uses TRBV6-5 and TRBJ1-1, with a weak D call TRBD1 (5 bases). The CDR3 sequence is 15 residues long. The V gene lost 5 bases and the J gene lost 1 base, with 14 bases spanning the gap. In germline, CDR1 is MNHEY, CDR2 SVGAGI. The CDR3 protein is CASSPRDLQNTEAFF. The CDR3 DNA is TGTGCCAGCAGTCCTCGGGACCTCCAGAACACTGAAGCTTTCTTT.

The J gene is TRBJ1-1, the V gene TRBV10-1; 7 bases line up with TRBD1. CDR1 and CDR2 (germline): WNHNN, SYGVQD (reference sequence). V shed 3 bases, J shed 3 bases, and the junction held 4 bases outside the gene matches. The length of the CDR3 is 14 residues. In DNA, the CDR3 is TGCGCCAGCAGTGAAGGGGGCCGGGACACTGAAGCTTTCTTT. Amino acids: CASSEGGRDTEAFF.

The V call is TRBV7-8, the J call TRBJ2-7; 9 bases match TRBD2. The CDR3 contains 14 residues. Germline-derived CDR1 and CDR2 are SGHVS and FQNEAQ. The trim removed 5 bases at V and 7 bases at J, leaving 9 bases unmatched. The CDR3 loop is CASSLIAGELEQYF. The CDR3 DNA follows: TGTGCCAGCAGCCTCATAGCGGGAGAGTTGGAGCAGTACTTC.

Remarks on this clone: At one of its ends the junction is not consistent with the germline gene, which may arise from a read error. Other DNA sequences from this sample encode an identical CDR3 as well. CDR3: CASSLGLNNEQFF. In DNA form, the CDR3 reads TGTGCCAGCAGTTTAGGACTAAACAATGAGCAGTTCTTC. The chain employs TRBV11-2 and TRBJ2-1; D may be TRBD2 (6 bases). Germline V gene sequence: CDR1 SGHAT, CDR2 FQNNGV. This CDR3 spans 13 amino acids.

The chain uses TRBV7-6 and TRBJ2-7; a possible D gene is TRBD2 (6 bases). Germline V gives CDR1 SGHVS, CDR2 FNYEAQ. Trimming pared 5 bases from V and 2 bases from J, leaving 13 bases between. This CDR3 is built from 14 residues. The CDR3 DNA reads TGTGCCAGCAGCCGCGCGGAGGGACCCTACGAGCAGTACTTC. It is translated as CASSRAEGPYEQYF.

The chain recombines TRBV5-4 with TRBJ1-3; tentatively, D is TRBD1 (6 bases). The ends were cut back, 4 bases at V and 0 bases at J, with 11 bases in the middle. In germline, CDR1 is SGHNT, CDR2 YYREEE (reference sequence). The CDR3 covers 15 residues. CDR3: CASSEPGDSGNTIYF. Written as DNA, the CDR3 is TGTGCCAGCAGCGAACCAGGGGACTCTGGAAACACCATATATTTT.

V gene TRBV30 combines with J gene TRBJ2-7; 13 bases map to TRBD2. Germline V lookup: CDR1 GTSNPN, CDR2 SVGIG (reference sequence). The J segment lost 4 bases and the V segment lost 5 bases, leaving 8 bases of the junction unmatched. The length of the CDR3 is 15 residues. The CDR3 protein is CAWSSGTSGTYEQYF. The CDR3 DNA reads TGTGCCTGGTCCTCCGGGACTAGCGGGACTTACGAGCAGTACTTC.

This clone appeared a single time. V is TRBV6-6 and J is TRBJ1-1; the match to TRBD1 covers 9 bases. V lost 6 bases, J lost 1 base, and 3 bases stayed unmatched. The CDR3 sequence is 14 residues long. From germline, CDR1 is MNHNY and CDR2 SVGAGI (reference sequence). The CDR3 nucleotides are TGTGCCAGCAGACAGGACAGGGGGAACACTGAAGCTTTCTTT. Protein product: CASRQDRGNTEAFF.

The chain joins TRBV5-1 to TRBJ1-1; no firm D call. V dropped 2 bases and J dropped 5 bases, with 13 bases sitting between them. This CDR3 contains 14 residues. Germline loops: CDR1 SGHRS, CDR2 YFSETQ. The CDR3 bases are TGCGCCAGCAGCTTCGATAGGCTTGTGACTGAAGCTTTCTTT. Protein sequence: CASSFDRLVTEAFF.

The table lists this clone with a count of one. V is TRBV5-1 and J is TRBJ1-4; the match to TRBD1 covers 7 bases. V shed 4 bases, J shed 1 base, and the junction held 1 base outside the gene matches. The V gene's germline CDR1 is SGHRS and CDR2 YFSETQ. This CDR3 region has 14 residues. CDR3 DNA sequence: TGCGCCAGCAGCGGGACAGAAACTAATGAAAAACTGTTTTTT. It is translated as CASSGTETNEKLFF.